The source of this TCR beta chain is a study of blood T cell repertoires in COVID-19. The V gene lost 3 bases and the J gene lost 5 bases, with 17 bases spanning the gap. This CDR3 is built from 15 residues. CDR1 and CDR2 (germline): MGHRA, YSYEKL. Produced via immunoSEQ multiplex PCR; TCRdb's table is partial and in-frame only. The sample records roughly 380,000 clones, 85% being singletons. The gene calls are TRBV4-1 and TRBJ2-7, with a possible D match to TRBD2 (6 bases). The TCR sequence derives from a woman aged 18 to 35 with acute or convalescent COVID-19. The sample comprised peripheral blood. CDR3 in amino acids: CASSHLGQGGDEQYF. The DNA of the CDR3 is TGCGCCAGCAGCCACTTAGGGCAGGGAGGCGACGAGCAGTACTTC.